Reported below is one T cell receptor (beta chain). Its target antigen remains unknown. No base-level quality is on record; no much larger clone is a single base apart. Libraries came from 5' RACE. Sequencing was carried out with an Illumina HiSeq 2500. A second roughly 7 to 12 cycle PCR used a sample-barcoded 5' primer and a J-beta primer mix. A unique molecular identifier was introduced onto each TCR beta cDNA molecule by a template-switch 5' adaptor carrying 12 random nucleotides. At least 2.5 million CDR3-containing paired-end reads were obtained from each sample. All of the RNA was converted into first-strand cDNA using the Mint cDNA synthesis kit, with a TRBC-specific oligonucleotide serving as the primer. Following uracil-DNA glycosylase treatment, all cDNA underwent a first 18-cycle PCR with the universal primers M1SS and BC2_uni_R. The study's processing was this. Each sample was normalized by randomly selecting 1 million high-quality reads, each carrying a distinct molecular identifier. Instead of being binned into consensus sequences, reads that shared molecular identifiers were thrown out. MiTCR, with a Q25 quality threshold and the strictest error-elimination algorithm, was used for CDR3 identification, clonotype clustering and error correction. A nonparametric unseen species model with Euler transformation was used to estimate a lower bound on total TCR beta diversity. The raw public reads went through TCRdb reprocessing: fastp at Q25, MiXCR clone calling, in-frame beta chains kept. Each CDR3 protein appears once, grouped with its most common genes and DNA. What appears here as the V and J calls and clone size reflects TCRdb's work, not the paper's. Within this sample are over 600,000 distinct CDR3 sequences, with roughly two fifths of them counted one time only. Around 30% of the sample is held by the ten biggest clonotypes.

These data originate in a study of blood T cells in healthy people across ages (dated by TCRdb to between 2014 and 2016). In terms of the full investigation: In model experiments, template switching captured about one uniquely barcoded TCR beta cDNA molecule for every two T cells. The study measured age-related changes in TCR beta repertoire diversity using deep sequencing normalized with unique cDNA molecular identifiers. Using the same blood draw, the study looked at two additional independent replicas of 1 million unique cDNA reads for two donors, one aged 18 to 30 and the other aged 80 or older. To avoid experimental bias, donors of different ages were distributed randomly across sequencing lanes. Four age groups were formed from the donors: young (average approximately 15 years), middle-aged (more than 35), aged (under 70) and long-lived (approximately 78).

From the germline V gene, CDR1 is SGHVS and CDR2 is FQNEAQ. Between the V and J ends, shortened by 5 bases and 5 bases respectively, the junction contains 15 bases. Its CDR3 holds 14 amino acids, cysteine through phenylalanine. Of all the DNA, just the CDR3 is kept, 42 bases in frame from base 1. Systemically healthy Caucasian individuals from Russia, approximately 39 in total and aged about 6 to 90 years, were included as donors. Each donor gave about 10 milliliters of peripheral blood, drawn into EDTA-treated Vacutainer tubes. PBMCs were isolated by Ficoll-Paque density-gradient centrifugation, with at least 6 million obtained per sample. Total RNA, at least 6 micrograms per sample, was extracted from PBMCs with Trizol reagent. Naive CD45RAhigh/CD27high T cell percentages were measured by flow cytometry on a PBMC aliquot from every donor. The study at large found these results: Compared with the aged group, the long-lived group had more naive CD4+ T cells, fewer expanded clones and increased TCR diversity, a pattern suggesting age selection. Because profiling used bulk unsorted PBMCs, naive and antigen-experienced compartments could not be compared conclusively. Observed TCR beta diversity per million T cells fell roughly linearly with age, and a significant reduction was already apparent by age about 38. The CMV infection status of donors was not known, potentially confounding age-related changes in expanded clonotypes. Estimates of total diversity based on one million sequenced T cells were considered lower bounds and underestimates. A strong correlation was found between observed TCR beta diversity and the percentage of naive T cells measured by flow cytometry.

The sequence joins TRBV7-8 to TRBJ1-1, and the D gene may be TRBD1, 5 bases matching. The source of this sequence is a man older than 75 in good health. Material: blood. At the DNA level, the sequence is TGTGCCAGCAGCCCTCTAGGACATCGGACTGAAGCTTTCTTT. It translates to CASSPLGHRTEAFF.